This TCR beta chain was captured in a study of blood T cell repertoires in COVID-19. Study in general: PBMCs, B-cell-depleted T cells, or T cells were the source of the cDNA or gDNA that made up the material.

Profiling relied on immunoSEQ multiplex PCR, and the TCRdb table lists in-frame clones only, not all of them. The sample lists 250,000 to 350,000 clones; 87% were seen once. V dropped 6 bases and J dropped 3 bases, with 11 bases sitting between them. The CDR3 is 13 residues long. At least ten counts were recorded for this clone. This clonotype was obtained from a woman aged 45-65 years who had recovered from COVID-19. The specimen was peripheral blood. This sequence joins TRBV12-3 or TRBV12-4 and TRBJ1-1, with D tentatively TRBD1 (5 bases). CDR3 sequence (DNA): TGTGCCAGCAGCATCAGGGTCCACACTGAAGCTTTCTTT. Translated: CASSIRVHTEAFF.